This TCR beta chain was found in a study of response to subunit inactivated influenza vaccine. Study results and caveats: New T cells are recruited in small numbers by each seasonal influenza vaccination, according to the authors' suggestion.

This clonotype was seen ten or more times. The antigen remains undetermined. The V gene's germline CDR1 is SGHVS and CDR2 FQNEAQ. With 5 bases removed from V and 5 bases from J, the gap between germline ends came to 12 bases. This CDR3 spans 13 amino acids. Via MiXCR, TCRdb re-called the RT-PCR reads, giving one row per CDR3 protein. The sample contains some 190,000 distinct CDR3 sequences, around 14% of which appear only once. The rearrangement joins TRBV7-8 to TRBJ2-5, with D possibly being TRBD1 (6 bases). The clonotype originates from a man aged 50 to 60 who received an inactivated influenza vaccine. This specimen consisted of CD8+ T cells sorted from PBMCs, obtained 5 to 6 days after vaccination. The chain's CDR3 is CASSIRGYETQYF. The CDR3 DNA is TGTGCCAGCAGCATCAGGGGTTACGAGACCCAGTACTTC.